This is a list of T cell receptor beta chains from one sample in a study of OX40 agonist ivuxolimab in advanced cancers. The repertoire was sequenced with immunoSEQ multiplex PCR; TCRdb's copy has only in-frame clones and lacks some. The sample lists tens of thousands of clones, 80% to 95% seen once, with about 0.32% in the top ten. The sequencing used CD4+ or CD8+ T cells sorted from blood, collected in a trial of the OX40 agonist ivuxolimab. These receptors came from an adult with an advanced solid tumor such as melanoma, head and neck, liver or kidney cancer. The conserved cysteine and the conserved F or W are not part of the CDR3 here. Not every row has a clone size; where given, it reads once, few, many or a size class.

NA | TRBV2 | ASSDTKGQGGANVLT
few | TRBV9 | ASSVMTGGTEAF
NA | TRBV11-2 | ASSLGGQGWDTQY
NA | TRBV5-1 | ASSKEGKTEAF
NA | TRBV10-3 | AISESVTGADTQY
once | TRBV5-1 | ASSLGAGVLTDTQY
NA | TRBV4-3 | ASSRTTLGTGSYNEQF
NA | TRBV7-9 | ASSSGTVNSNQPQH
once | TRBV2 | ASSATSGRF
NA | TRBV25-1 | ASRPLAGRDANTGELF
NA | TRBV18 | ASSPTSGALTAKNIQY
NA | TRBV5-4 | ASSLSFSGYT
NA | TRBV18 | ASSLFPSGGYQETQY
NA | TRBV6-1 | ASSEGSGGTNTDTQY
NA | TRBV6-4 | ASSERLAGFINEQF
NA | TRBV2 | ASTADSYEQY
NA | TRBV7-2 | ASSLGGSGQPQH
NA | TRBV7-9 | ASSSDKWVRTEAF
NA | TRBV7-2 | ASSLTDREREQY
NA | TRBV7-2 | ASSLQAGEYNEQF
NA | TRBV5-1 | ASSFSGGALGGTDTQY
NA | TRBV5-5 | ASSLEIGQLYGYT
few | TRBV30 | AWNAQKGKLF
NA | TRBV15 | ATSRDLTQETQY
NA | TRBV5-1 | ASNLGQPAGELF
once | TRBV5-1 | ASSLDAVSTDTQY
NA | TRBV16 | ASSQSMDMYYEQY